Following are 8 T cell receptor beta chains from one sample sequenced in a study of blood T cell repertoires in COVID-19 (dated by TCRdb to between 2020 and 2021). Preparation of the library involved the immunoSEQ multiplex PCR assay. Here the immuneACCESS table is served through TCRdb, limited to in-frame sequences with V and J called. Missing clones are a known gap in these copies; in checked studies unresolved V genes cover under half, and the rest lacks a known reason. The table for this sample lists approximately 240,000 clones; 70% to 90% of them were counted only once. The ten largest clones add up to approximately 2.1% of the sample. Sample: peripheral blood. Receptors were obtained from a middle-aged woman who had recovered from COVID-19.

V is TRBV7-2 and J is TRBJ1-2; D is perhaps TRBD1 (5 bases). Germline V lookup: CDR1 SGHTA, CDR2 FQGNSA. V shed 2 bases and J shed 5 bases, with 12 bases lying between them. The CDR3 covers 14 residues. The CDR3 spells CASSLPGPGYGYTF. As DNA, the CDR3 is TGTGCCAGCAGCTTACCAGGGCCAGGGTATGGCTACACCTTC. The whole variable domain, remainder taken from reference TRBV7-2 and TRBJ1-2, is GAGVSQSPSNKVTEKGKDVELRCDPISGHTALYWYRQSLGQGLEFLIYFQGNSAPDKSGLPSDRFSAERTGGSVSTLTIQRTQQEDSAVYLCASSLPGPGYGYTFGSGTRLTVV.

V and J are TRBV10-2 and TRBJ2-7, with D possibly being TRBD1 (5 bases). CDR3 size: 14 residues. Looked up from germline, CDR1 is WSHSY and CDR2 is SAAADI. The ends were cut back, 6 bases at V and 5 bases at J, with 17 bases in the middle. CDR3 in DNA: TGCGCCAGCAGGGATCCAGGGAAGGTACACGAGCAGTACTTC. Residues: CASRDPGKVHEQYF.

The chain combines TRBV30 with TRBJ2-5, with D possibly matching TRBD2 (7 bases). The CDR3 length is 14 residues. In germline, CDR1 is GTSNPN, CDR2 SVGIG (reference sequence). V shed 5 bases and J shed 7 bases, with 20 bases lying between them. The CDR3 nucleotides read TGTGCCTGGGGAAGGGGGGGGGAATCTGGGACCCAGTACTTC. It translates to CAWGRGGESGTQYF.

The gene calls are TRBV6-2 or TRBV6-3 and TRBJ2-2; D might be TRBD1 (6 bases). The germline V gene has CDR1 MNHEY and CDR2 SVGEGT. CDR3 length equals 14 residues. Trimming left V 0 bases short and J 5 bases short, with 7 bases between. CDR3 in DNA: TGTGCCAGCAGTTACTCAGGGGGAACCGGGGAGCTGTTTTTT. Encoded protein: CASSYSGGTGELFF.

The rearrangement links TRBV5-4 to TRBJ2-2, with 7 bases aligning to TRBD1. This CDR3 contains 15 residues. Losses at the gene ends were 4 bases for V and 6 bases for J; bases not matched to a gene: 9. Germline CDR1 SGHNT, CDR2 YYREEE (reference sequence). The CDR3 protein is CASSETGRAAGELFF. As DNA, the CDR3 is TGTGCCAGCAGCGAGACAGGGCGAGCGGCCGGGGAGCTGTTTTTT. Using reference TRBV5-4 and TRBJ2-2 for the parts outside the CDR3, the full variable domain is ETGVTQSPTHLIKTRGQQVTLRCSSQSGHNTVSWYQQALGQGPQFIFQYYREEENGRGNFPPRFSGLQFPNYSSELNVNALELDDSALYLCASSETGRAAGELFFGEGSRLTVL.

CDR3 nucleotide sequence: TGCGCCAGCAGCCAAGACGCAGGGGATCAGCCCCAGCATTTT. Residues: CASSQDAGDQPQHF. The rearrangement links TRBV4-3 to TRBJ1-5, with TRBD1 as a possible D gene (6 bases). The CDR3 runs to 14 residues. V lost 0 bases and J 5 bases, leaving 8 bases between the germline ends. In germline, CDR1 is LGHNA, CDR2 YSLEER.

The table lists this clone with a count of one. This rearrangement joins TRBV7-9 to TRBJ2-1; D is perhaps TRBD2 (7 bases). Trimming took off 4 bases at V and 0 bases at J, with 19 bases between the two ends. From germline, CDR1 is SEHNR and CDR2 FQNEAQ (reference sequence). The CDR3 is 18 residues long. The CDR3 region is CASSSLGGGRSSYNEQFF. The CDR3 DNA follows: TGTGCCAGCAGCTCCCTTGGGGGCGGGAGAAGCTCCTACAATGAGCAGTTCTTC.

The gene calls are TRBV3-1 (or the pseudogene TRBV3-2) and TRBJ2-2; D is ambiguous. Germline CDR1 reads LGHDT; CDR2 reads YNNKEL (reference sequence). CDR3 length: 14 amino acids. V was cut by 2 bases and J by 1 base, with 5 bases left in between. CDR3 sequence reads: CASSQRQNTGELFF. The CDR3 DNA follows: TGTGCCAGCAGCCAAAGACAGAACACCGGGGAGCTGTTTTTT.